These 29 T cell receptor beta chains were sequenced from one sample in a study of cytomegalovirus exposure and HLA in healthy donors. The PCR was carried out with 60 Vbeta primers and 13 Jbeta primers. Only in-frame clones appear in the TCRdb table, and some are missing; sequencing was by immunoSEQ multiplex PCR. The table lists about 180,000 clones, around 80% of them singletons. Input material: PBMCs. The receptors derive from a girl between 5 and 17 years old in good health and CMV-seropositive.

This clone was found once. The chain has TRBV5-4 and TRBJ2-7, with 7 bases aligning to TRBD2. The CDR3 has 16 residues. V trimming: 7 bases; J trimming: 0 bases; junction bases outside the gene matches: 13. The germline V gene encodes CDR1 SGHNT and CDR2 YYREEE (reference sequence). This CDR3 reads CASEIGAGAGSYEQYF. The DNA of the CDR3 is TGTGCCAGCGAGATAGGGGCGGGAGCGGGCTCCTACGAGCAGTACTTC.

V and J are TRBV11-2 and TRBJ1-5; possibly TRBD1 for D (5 bases). Germline lookup yields CDR1 SGHAT and CDR2 FQNNGV. Trimming left V 1 base short and J 5 bases short, with 12 bases between. This CDR3 is 15 amino acids long. The CDR3 region is CASSLGSRADQPQHF. As DNA, the CDR3 is TGTGCCAGCAGCTTAGGTTCCAGGGCAGATCAGCCCCAGCATTTT.

The chain joins TRBV5-6 to TRBJ2-5; possible D gene TRBD2, 7 bases. The CDR3 extends over 13 amino acids. CDR1 is SGHDT and CDR2 is YYEEEE in the germline V gene. V lost 6 bases and J 5 bases, leaving 14 bases between the germline ends. The CDR3 loop is CASMEGGWETQYF. The CDR3 bases are TGTGCCAGCATGGAGGGGGGGTGGGAGACCCAGTACTTC.

V gene TRBV11-2 combines with J gene TRBJ2-5, with TRBD2 matching 7 bases. TRBJ2-7 matches the DNA end more closely, so the J call is doubtful. The CDR3 length is 16 residues. CDR1 is SGHAT, CDR2 FQNNGV, per germline. CDR3: CASTPGLGGSGYEQYF. As DNA, the CDR3 is TGTGCCAGCACCCCGGGGTTGGGCGGGAGCGGTTACGAGCAGTACTTC.

This clone turned up a few times. The chain carries TRBV4-1 and TRBJ2-2; 8 nucleotides line up with TRBD1. Trimming removed 4 bases from V and 4 bases from J; junction bases left unmatched: 2. The CDR3 runs 14 residues. From germline, CDR1 is MGHRA and CDR2 YSYEKL. This CDR3 reads CASSRTGFTGELFF. CDR3 nucleotides: TGCGCCAGCAGCCGGACAGGGTTCACCGGGGAGCTGTTTTTT.

The rearrangement joins TRBV11-2 to TRBJ2-3; 12 bases map to TRBD2. CDR3 size: 18 residues. Trimming removed 1 base from V and 7 bases from J; junction bases left unmatched: 12. Germline CDR1 reads SGHAT; CDR2 reads FQNNGV. The CDR3 sequence: CASSLAGGTSGRGNTQYF. For the CDR3, the DNA is TGTGCCAGCAGCTTAGCCGGCGGGACTAGCGGGCGGGGAAATACGCAGTATTTT.

This chain connects TRBV30 to TRBJ2-7; the match to TRBD1 covers 9 bases. The length of the CDR3 is 13 residues. Unmatched junction bases numbered 5, after V lost 2 bases and J lost 6 bases. The V gene's germline CDR1 is GTSNPN and CDR2 SVGIG (reference sequence). This CDR3 is CAWSFGTGLEQYF. The CDR3 region has the DNA TGTGCCTGGAGTTTTGGGACAGGGCTCGAGCAGTACTTC.

This rearrangement joins TRBV5-1 to TRBJ1-4, with 7 bases that match TRBD1. J was trimmed by 4 bases and V by 5 bases; bases with no gene match: 5. The germline V gene has CDR1 SGHRS and CDR2 YFSETQ. The CDR3 length is 14 residues. CDR3 coding DNA: TGCGCCAGCAGTTTCGACAGGGATAATGAAAAACTGTTTTTT. Its protein is CASSFDRDNEKLFF.

The chain combines TRBV2 with TRBJ2-6; D may be TRBD2 (6 bases). The CDR3 contains 16 residues. Trimming pared 7 bases from V and 2 bases from J, leaving 15 bases between. The germline V gene has CDR1 SNHLY and CDR2 FYNNEI. Here the CDR3 DNA reads TGTGCCAGCAAGGAGGGTTTGGGCCCTGGGGCCAACGTCCTGACTTTC. Its translation is CASKEGLGPGANVLTF.

This clone was observed a handful of times. The chain combines TRBV13 with TRBJ2-1; 9 bases match TRBD2. Germline assignment: CDR1 PRHDT and CDR2 FYEKMQ (reference sequence). Trimming took 3 bases from V and 7 from J; bases not matched to a gene: 7. The CDR3 length is 15 residues. The CDR3 spells CASSLFLLAGNEQFF. CDR3 coding DNA: TGTGCCAGCAGCTTGTTTCTACTAGCGGGTAATGAGCAGTTCTTC.

The chain is built from TRBV20-1 and TRBJ2-3; D may be TRBD1 (5 bases). CDR1 and CDR2 from the germline V gene are DFQATT and SNEGSKA (reference sequence). V lost 3 bases, J lost 6 bases, and 7 bases lay in between. The CDR3 spans 11 residues. CDR3 in amino acids: CSASKGDTQYF. CDR3 coding DNA: TGCAGTGCTAGCAAGGGGGATACGCAGTATTTT.

The chain carries TRBV6-6 and TRBJ2-7; D not resolved. This CDR3 comprises 13 residues. Germline V gives CDR1 MNHNY, CDR2 SVGAGI (reference sequence). The V end was cut by 2 bases, the J end by 3 bases, with 8 bases between. The CDR3 nucleotides are TGTGCCAGCAGTTACCCCCCTAGCTACGAGCAGTACTTC. The encoded protein is CASSYPPSYEQYF.

V gene TRBV4-1 combines with J gene TRBJ2-2, with 7 bases aligning to TRBD2. The junction had 6 bases not matched to a gene; V was cut back by 3 bases and J by 5 bases. In germline, CDR1 is MGHRA, CDR2 YSYEKL. The CDR3 runs 15 residues. The chain's CDR3 is CASSQGGRSTGELFF. CDR3 DNA sequence: TGCGCCAGCAGCCAGGGCGGGAGATCAACCGGGGAGCTGTTTTTT.

This clone has a single count. V usage is TRBV6-1 and J usage is TRBJ1-5, with 11 bases aligning to TRBD1. Germline assignment: CDR1 MNHNS and CDR2 SASEGT. The J segment lost 5 bases and the V segment lost 8 bases, leaving 8 bases of the junction unmatched. The CDR3 runs 15 residues. CDR3 coding DNA: TGTGCCAGCCGGGACCGGGACAGGGGGTATCAGCCCCAGCATTTT. It is translated as CASRDRDRGYQPQHF.

In this sample, this clone turned up a few times. This chain links TRBV6-1 with TRBJ2-7, with TRBD2 matching 8 bases. Germline-derived CDR1 and CDR2 are MNHNS and SASEGT. The CDR3 contains 15 residues. With V trimmed by 1 base and J by 5 bases, 7 bases remained unmatched. CDR3 amino acids: CASSEGRGAGDEQYF. CDR3 nucleotide sequence: TGTGCCAGCAGTGAAGGAAGAGGAGCGGGAGACGAGCAGTACTTC.

The genes are TRBV19 and TRBJ1-2, with 9 bases fitting TRBD1. Trimming cost V 7 bases and J 0 bases; bases outside gene matches: 9. The CDR3 consists of 16 residues. The germline V gene encodes CDR1 LNHDA and CDR2 SQIVND (reference sequence). The CDR3 reads CASMGDRATSNYGYTF. The CDR3 region has the DNA TGTGCCAGTATGGGGGACAGGGCTACATCTAACTATGGCTACACCTTC.

This clone was observed a few times. This chain links TRBV5-3 with TRBJ2-7; 11 bases are shared with TRBD1. TRBV5-3 is treated as an ORF (open reading frame) with a function not yet certain. This CDR3 has 14 residues. Trimming took 4 bases from V and 5 from J; bases not matched to a gene: 5. CDR3 nucleotides: TGTGCCAGAAGCACTGGACAGGGGGCGAACGAGCAGTACTTC. As protein: CARSTGQGANEQYF.

This clone was detected only a few times. The chain recombines TRBV6-1 with TRBJ2-1, with TRBD1 identical over 7 bases. This CDR3 spans 14 amino acids. Looked up from germline, CDR1 is MNHNS and CDR2 is SASEGT. Trimming cost V 2 bases and J 4 bases; bases outside gene matches: 2. CDR3 DNA: TGTGCCAGCAGTGAAAGGGGGCTTTACAATGAGCAGTTCTTC. Its protein is CASSERGLYNEQFF.

This chain links TRBV7-9 with TRBJ2-3, with 10 positions matching TRBD2. Germline loops: CDR1 SEHNR, CDR2 FQNEAQ (reference sequence). The CDR3 is 15 amino acids. J lost 3 bases, V lost 10 bases, and 10 bases had no gene match. CDR3: CATDLAGVGTDTQYF. The DNA of the CDR3 is TGTGCCACCGACCTAGCGGGAGTGGGAACAGATACGCAGTATTTT.

The gene calls are TRBV11-3 and TRBJ1-1; no clear D. V lost 5 bases to trimming and J lost 0 bases, with 7 bases between them. The CDR3 covers 13 residues. Germline V lookup: CDR1 SGHNT, CDR2 YENEEA. The CDR3 protein is CASSLGVNTEAFF. CDR3 in DNA: TGTGCCAGCAGCCTCGGAGTGAACACTGAAGCTTTCTTT. Variable domain in full (rest from reference TRBV11-3 and TRBJ1-1): EAGVVQSPRYKIIEKKQPVAFWCNPISGHNTLYWYLQNLGQGPELLIRYENEEAVDDSQLPKDRFSAERLKGVDSTLKIQPAELGDSAVYLCASSLGVNTEAFFGQGTRLTVV.

The chain is built from TRBV2 and TRBJ2-7; the D gene is possibly TRBD1 (5 bases). In germline, CDR1 is SNHLY, CDR2 FYNNEI. The CDR3 is made up of 14 amino acids. Trimming removed 0 bases from V and 5 bases from J, with 11 bases in between. The CDR3 sequence is CASSEAHRGNEQYF. CDR3 nucleotide sequence: TGTGCCAGCAGTGAAGCGCATAGGGGAAACGAGCAGTACTTC.

This chain connects TRBV5-1 to TRBJ2-4; 7 bases agree with TRBD2. J was trimmed by 0 bases and V by 3 bases; bases with no gene match: 6. The CDR3 runs 16 residues. CDR1 is SGHRS, CDR2 YFSETQ, per germline. The CDR3 loop reads CASSSGRDLAKNIQYF. In DNA form, the CDR3 reads TGCGCCAGCAGCTCGGGGAGGGACCTAGCCAAAAACATTCAGTACTTC.

The CDR3 here is CSVEDRVRYEQYF. The CDR3 nucleotides are TGCAGCGTTGAAGATCGAGTGCGCTACGAGCAGTACTTC. The chain carries TRBV29-1 and TRBJ2-7; unclear D gene. The CDR3 runs 13 residues. V lost 0 bases, J lost 3 bases, and 9 bases lay in between. From germline, CDR1 is SQVTM and CDR2 ANQGSEA.

The chain is built from TRBV5-6 and TRBJ2-7, with D tentatively TRBD1 (6 bases). Germline CDR1 and CDR2: SGHDT and YYEEEE. The CDR3 totals 14 residues. The germline V and J ends were trimmed by 3 bases and 2 bases, with 12 bases remaining between them. CDR3 amino acids: CASSSGQRPYEQYF. The CDR3 coding sequence is TGTGCCAGCAGCTCCGGACAGAGACCCTACGAGCAGTACTTC.

V gene TRBV19 combines with J gene TRBJ2-1, with D perhaps TRBD2 (5 bases). The germline gives CDR1 LNHDA, CDR2 SQIVND (reference sequence). This CDR3 region has 12 residues. V lost 3 bases and J 7 bases, leaving 7 bases between the germline ends. CDR3 sequence (DNA): TGTGCCAGTAGTATCGGGGTAAATGAGCAGTTCTTC. Protein: CASSIGVNEQFF.

The genes are TRBV5-6 and TRBJ2-2; tentative D call: TRBD2 (5 bases). The CDR3 length is 16 residues. Trimming shortened V by 4 bases and J by 4 bases, and 17 bases separated the two germline ends. Looked up from germline, CDR1 is SGHDT and CDR2 is YYEEEE. CDR3: CASSPKGGRPTGELFF. The CDR3 region has the DNA TGTGCCAGCAGCCCCAAAGGAGGCAGGCCCACCGGGGAGCTGTTTTTT.

V usage is TRBV5-1 and J usage is TRBJ2-1, with D possibly TRBD2 on 7 matching bases. V shed 4 bases and J shed 4 bases, with 18 bases lying between them. Germline lookup yields CDR1 SGHRS and CDR2 YFSETQ. This CDR3 spans 16 amino acids. The CDR3 coding sequence is TGCGCCAGCAGCCCCTCGGGCAGGGGAGGGTACAATGAGCAGTTCTTC. Its protein is CASSPSGRGGYNEQFF.

In this sample, this clone turned up a few times. V and J are TRBV11-3 and TRBJ2-3; D is unresolved. The CDR3 is 12 amino acids. V was trimmed by 6 bases and J by 1 base, leaving 5 bases between them. Looked up from germline, CDR1 is SGHNT and CDR2 is YENEEA. CDR3 sequence (DNA): TGTGCCAGCAGTCAGGGCACAGATACGCAGTATTTT. This translates into CASSQGTDTQYF.

The sample holds a few counts of this clone. The chain carries TRBV29-1 and TRBJ1-1; 10 bases match TRBD1. V dropped 7 bases and J dropped 4; count of bases not matched to a gene: 6. This CDR3 comprises 13 residues. The V gene's germline CDR1 is SQVTM and CDR2 ANQGSEA. The CDR3 sequence: CSGWDRGITEAFF. CDR3 nucleotide sequence: TGCAGCGGGTGGGACAGGGGCATCACTGAAGCTTTCTTT.